A single sample is the source of the 16 T cell receptor beta chains below, sequenced in a study of T-cell memory formation after mild COVID-19. TCRdb re-called the 5' RACE reads with MiXCR, one entry per CDR3 protein. Of just over 300,000 distinct CDR3 sequences in the sample, approximately 19% were seen once. Sequencing was carried out using PBMCs or a T cell subset sorted from them (not recorded which). Receptor source: a man aged 18 to 29 who had mild COVID-19 (a few samples of this study predate the infection). Cell type and time point are not known.

This chain's CDR3 is CASSRGTIPSGNTIYF. The CDR3 region has the DNA TGCGCCAGCAGCAGAGGGACGATCCCATCTGGAAACACCATATATTTT. The chain combines TRBV5-1 with TRBJ1-3; tentatively, D is TRBD1 (5 bases). The length of the CDR3 is 16 residues. Deletions cut 4 bases from V and 1 base from J, with 15 bases between. CDR1 and CDR2 from the germline V gene are SGHRS and YFSETQ. The whole variable domain, filled in from reference TRBV5-1 and TRBJ1-3, reads KAGVTQTPRYLIKTRGQQVTLSCSPISGHRSVSWYQQTPGQGLQFLFEYFSETQRNKGNFPGRFSGRQFSNSRSEMNVSTLELGDSALYLCASSRGTIPSGNTIYFGEGSWLTVV.

The sample holds a few counts of this clonotype. The rearrangement links TRBV29-1 to TRBJ2-2; 7 nucleotides match TRBD1. The V and J ends lost 5 bases and 4 bases, in that order; junction bases with no gene match: 1. CDR3 length: 12 amino acids. In germline, CDR1 is SQVTM, CDR2 ANQGSEA. CDR3 protein: CSVSGGTGELFF. In nucleotides, the CDR3 is TGCAGCGTTTCAGGGGGCACCGGGGAGCTGTTTTTT.

The chain carries TRBV7-9 and TRBJ2-3; no firm D call. This CDR3 has 12 residues. CDR1 SEHNR and CDR2 FQNEAQ come from the germline V gene (reference sequence). Trimming removed 7 bases at V and 4 bases at J, with 9 bases between. As DNA, the CDR3 is TGTGCCAGCATCCAAGCATCAGATACGCAGTATTTT. It codes for CASIQASDTQYF.

This clonotype has only a few counts. The rearrangement uses TRBV7-2 and TRBJ2-1, with TRBD2 as a possible D gene (6 bases). This CDR3 is built from 15 residues. Per germline, CDR1 SGHTA and CDR2 FQGNSA. The germline V and J ends were trimmed by 5 bases and 5 bases, with 16 bases remaining between them. CDR3 DNA sequence: TGTGCCAGCAGCCCCTGGCGGGAAACTAACAATGAGCAGTTCTTC. This sequence encodes CASSPWRETNNEQFF. The full variable domain, in which reference TRBV7-2 and TRBJ2-1 provide the parts outside the CDR3, is GAGVSQSPSNKVTEKGKDVELRCDPISGHTALYWYRQSLGQGLEFLIYFQGNSAPDKSGLPSDRFSAERTGGSVSTLTIQRTQQEDSAVYLCASSPWRETNNEQFFGPGTRLTVL.

In this sample, this clonotype turned up a few times. The chain couples TRBV7-2 to TRBJ1-5, with 8 bases that match TRBD1. The germline V gene encodes CDR1 SGHTA and CDR2 FQGNSA. The V segment lost 1 base and the J segment 7 bases; nucleotides outside the gene matches: 6. There are 15 residues in the CDR3. The CDR3 region is CASSLEQGVLQPQHF. The CDR3, as DNA: TGTGCCAGCAGCTTAGAACAGGGGGTTCTGCAGCCCCAGCATTTT.

J is TRBJ1-2 and V is TRBV29-1; D is uncertain. The CDR3 loop spans 13 amino acids. Per germline, CDR1 SQVTM and CDR2 ANQGSEA. Trimming took off 2 bases at V and 2 bases at J, with 9 bases between the two ends. CDR3 sequence reads: CSVEQVGNYGYTF. The DNA for the CDR3 is TGCAGCGTTGAACAGGTCGGCAACTATGGCTACACCTTC.

The chain links TRBV12-3 or TRBV12-4 to TRBJ1-3, with 7 positions matching TRBD1. The V and J ends lost 7 bases and 0 bases, in that order; junction bases with no gene match: 6. This CDR3 spans 15 amino acids. CDR3 amino acids: CASNPRDSSGNTIYF. CDR3 DNA: TGTGCCAGCAACCCTCGGGACAGCTCTGGAAACACCATATATTTT.

This clonotype was seen a handful of times. V and J are TRBV5-1 and TRBJ1-2; 7 bases align to TRBD1. Per germline, CDR1 SGHRS and CDR2 YFSETQ. J was trimmed by 2 bases and V by 3 bases; bases with no gene match: 1. There are 13 residues in the CDR3. This CDR3 reads CASSWGQNYGYTF. The DNA for the CDR3 is TGCGCCAGCAGCTGGGGACAGAACTATGGCTACACCTTC.

CDR3 nucleotide sequence: TGTGCCAGCAGCGTAGAAGGGGTGGGCTACGAGCAGTACTTC. Protein sequence: CASSVEGVGYEQYF. The V call is TRBV9, the J call TRBJ2-7; the D gene is possibly TRBD1 (5 bases). Germline V lookup: CDR1 SGDLS, CDR2 YYNGEE. The CDR3 spans 14 residues. Trimming took off 0 bases at V and 3 bases at J, with 10 bases between the two ends.

This clonotype was counted between two and nine times. The rearrangement joins TRBV4-3 to TRBJ1-1, with no clear D. The V end was cut by 4 bases, the J end by 2 bases, with 11 bases between. The length of the CDR3 is 14 residues. CDR1 LGHNA and CDR2 YSLEER come from the germline V gene. CDR3 DNA sequence: TGCGCCAGCAGCCGCCCGGGCAGCAACACTGAAGCTTTCTTT. Amino acid sequence: CASSRPGSNTEAFF.

The chain links TRBV4-1 to TRBJ2-7, with TRBD2 identical over 8 bases. The CDR3 length is 15 residues. Germline V gene sequence: CDR1 MGHRA, CDR2 YSYEKL. Trimming took 2 bases from V and 2 from J; bases not matched to a gene: 5. CDR3 sequence reads: CASSQYSGGPYEQYV. The CDR3 DNA sequence: TGCGCCAGCAGCCAATACAGCGGGGGACCCTACGAGCAGTACGTC.

This chain connects TRBV18 to TRBJ1-4, with D possibly being TRBD1 (6 bases). Germline assignment: CDR1 KGHSH and CDR2 LQKENI. The ends were cut back, 3 bases at V and 7 bases at J, with 18 bases in the middle. This CDR3 has 16 residues. CDR3 in amino acids: CASSPSYRVRGEKLFF. For the CDR3, the DNA is TGTGCCAGCTCACCTTCCTACAGGGTGAGAGGTGAAAAACTGTTTTTT.

This clonotype showed up just a few times. The rearrangement joins TRBV29-1 to TRBJ2-4; D unclear. The ends were cut back, 4 bases at V and 8 bases at J, with 15 bases in the middle. The length of the CDR3 is 13 residues. Germline V gene data show CDR1 as SQVTM and CDR2 as ANQGSEA. The CDR3 reads CSVVPLPVDIQYF. The CDR3 DNA reads as TGCAGCGTTGTACCTCTCCCGGTGGACATTCAGTACTTC.

This clonotype turned up a few times. This rearrangement joins TRBV2 to TRBJ1-4; no firm D call. There are 15 residues in the CDR3. The germline gives CDR1 SNHLY, CDR2 FYNNEI. Deletions cut 3 bases from V and 8 bases from J, with 16 bases between. CDR3 in DNA: TGTGCCAGCAGTGAGGCGTTTGGGATAAGCGAAAAACTGTTTTTT. This gives the protein CASSEAFGISEKLFF.

This sequence joins TRBV9 and TRBJ1-1; D ambiguous. V was pared by 0 bases and J by 0 bases, with 6 bases between. CDR1 is SGDLS, CDR2 YYNGEE, per germline. The CDR3 extends over 14 amino acids. As DNA, the CDR3 is TGTGCCAGCAGCGTAGGTGCGGTGAACACTGAAGCTTTCTTT. It yields the protein CASSVGAVNTEAFF.

The chain links TRBV5-1 to TRBJ1-4, with D uncertain. The V gene lost 1 base and the J gene lost 3 bases, with 7 bases spanning the gap. This CDR3 spans 14 amino acids. CDR1 is SGHRS, CDR2 YFSETQ, per germline. The CDR3 region has the DNA TGCGCCAGCAGCTTGCTACCGGCTAATGAAAAACTGTTTTTT. It translates to CASSLLPANEKLFF.